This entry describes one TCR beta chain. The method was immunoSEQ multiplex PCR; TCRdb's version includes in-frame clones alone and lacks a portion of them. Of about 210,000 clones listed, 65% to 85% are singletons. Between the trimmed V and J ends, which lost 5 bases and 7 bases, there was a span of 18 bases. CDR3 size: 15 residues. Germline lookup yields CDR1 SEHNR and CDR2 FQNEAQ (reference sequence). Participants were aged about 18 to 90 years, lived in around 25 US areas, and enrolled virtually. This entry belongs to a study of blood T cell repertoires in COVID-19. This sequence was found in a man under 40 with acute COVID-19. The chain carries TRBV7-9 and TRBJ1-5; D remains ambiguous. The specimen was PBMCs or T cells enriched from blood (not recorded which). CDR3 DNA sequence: TGTGCCAGCAGCCCCGGCGGGGAACGGGTCCAGCCCCAGCATTTT. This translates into CASSPGGERVQPQHF.